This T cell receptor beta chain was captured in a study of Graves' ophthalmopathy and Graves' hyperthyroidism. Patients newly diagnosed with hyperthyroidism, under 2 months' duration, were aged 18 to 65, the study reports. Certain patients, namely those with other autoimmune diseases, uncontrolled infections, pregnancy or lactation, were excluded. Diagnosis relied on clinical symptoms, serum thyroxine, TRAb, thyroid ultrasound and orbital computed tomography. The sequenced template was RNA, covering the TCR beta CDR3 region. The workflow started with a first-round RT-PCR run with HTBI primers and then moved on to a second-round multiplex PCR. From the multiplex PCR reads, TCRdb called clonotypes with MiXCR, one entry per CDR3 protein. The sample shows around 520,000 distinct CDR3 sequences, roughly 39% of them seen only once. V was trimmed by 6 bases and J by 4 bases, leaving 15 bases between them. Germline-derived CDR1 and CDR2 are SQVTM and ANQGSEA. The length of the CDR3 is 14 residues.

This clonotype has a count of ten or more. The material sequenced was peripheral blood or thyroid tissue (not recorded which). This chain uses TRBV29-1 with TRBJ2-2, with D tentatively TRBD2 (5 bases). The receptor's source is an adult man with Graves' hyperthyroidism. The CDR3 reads CSVAPSLGTGELFF. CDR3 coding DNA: TGCAGCGTGGCCCCTTCACTAGGCACCGGGGAGCTGTTTTTT.